One and the same sample provided the 21 T cell receptor beta chains below, sequenced in a study of T cells in Graves' hyperthyroidism and ophthalmopathy. RNA transcripts were the template for amplifying TCR beta CDR3 regions. A first-round RT-PCR of the TCR CDR3 used the HTBI primer set. Via MiXCR, TCRdb re-called the multiplex PCR reads, giving one row per CDR3 protein. The repertoire holds 660,000 or so distinct CDR3 sequences, with nearly 45% as singletons. The specimen was peripheral blood or thyroid tissue (not recorded which). Every receptor here comes from an adult man with Graves' disease, either hyperthyroidism or ophthalmopathy (not recorded which).

As for this clonotype: A read error is possible here, since a much larger clone lies one base away. This chain uses TRBV7-9 with TRBJ1-1; no clear D. Trimming took off 5 bases at V and 2 bases at J, with 9 bases between the two ends. The CDR3 runs 13 residues. CDR1 and CDR2 (germline): SEHNR, FQNEAQ (reference sequence). CDR3 bases: TGTGCCAGCAGCCCACAGATAAACACTGAAGCTTTCTTT. Translated, it gives CASSPQINTEAFF.

The rearrangement links TRBV4-1 to TRBJ1-5, with 9 bases aligning to TRBD1. The trim removed 1 base at V and 4 bases at J, leaving 2 bases unmatched. Germline CDR1 MGHRA, CDR2 YSYEKL. The CDR3 covers 15 residues. CDR3 in amino acids: CASSQGDRVNQPQHF. The CDR3 coding sequence is TGCGCCAGCAGCCAAGGGGACAGGGTGAATCAGCCCCAGCATTTT.

This rearrangement joins TRBV2 to TRBJ1-4; 10 bases fit TRBD1. CDR1 and CDR2 (germline): SNHLY, FYNNEI. The V and J ends lost 6 bases and 10 bases, in that order; junction bases with no gene match: 14. This CDR3 region has 16 residues. The CDR3 bases are TGTGCCAGCAGCTCCCCGAGCGGGACAGGGGATTCAAAACTGTTTTTT. Translated: CASSSPSGTGDSKLFF.

This clonotype was recorded many times. J is TRBJ1-6 and V is TRBV4-1; D not resolved. The V end was cut by 3 bases, the J end by 13 bases, with 10 bases between. Germline CDR1 reads MGHRA; CDR2 reads YSYEKL. The CDR3 runs 12 residues. The CDR3 reads CASSHLGVPLHF. CDR3 in DNA: TGCGCCAGCAGCCATCTCGGAGTGCCCCTCCACTTT.

This clonotype was seen repeatedly, ten times or more. V usage is TRBV15 and J usage is TRBJ2-7; 9 bases fit TRBD1. The CDR3 is made up of 16 amino acids. Germline lookup yields CDR1 LNHNV and CDR2 YYDKDF (reference sequence). The ends lost 3 bases at V and 1 base at J; junction bases unmatched: 7. CDR3 coding DNA: TGTGCCACCAGCAGGGCCTCCGGGACAGGGTCCTACGAGCAGTACTTC. It is translated as CATSRASGTGSYEQYF.

The chain uses TRBV19 and TRBJ1-4; D not resolved. There are 16 residues in the CDR3. The V gene lost 3 bases and the J gene lost 0 bases, with 11 bases spanning the gap. Per the germline V gene, CDR1 is LNHDA and CDR2 is SQIVND (reference sequence). The CDR3 nucleotides are TGTGCCAGTAGTATCTGGCAGGAGCCAACTAATGAAAAACTGTTTTTT. Translating it yields CASSIWQEPTNEKLFF.

This clonotype was seen at least ten times. V gene TRBV4-2 combines with J gene TRBJ2-5, with 7 positions matching TRBD1. Germline CDR1 is LGHNA and CDR2 is YNFKEQ. J gave up 3 bases and V 4 bases, and 5 bases lay outside the gene matches. The CDR3 extends over 14 amino acids. The CDR3 protein is CASSRTGTEETQYF. As DNA, the CDR3 is TGTGCCAGCAGCCGAACCGGGACAGAAGAGACCCAGTACTTC.

V and J are TRBV20-1 and TRBJ2-7; D gene ambiguous. Per germline, CDR1 DFQATT and CDR2 SNEGSKA (reference sequence). With 0 bases removed from V and 3 bases from J, the gap between germline ends came to 9 bases. There are 13 residues in the CDR3. The CDR3 nucleotides read TGCAGTGCTAGAGATGTGGAGAGCTACGAGCAGTACTTC. Translation: CSARDVESYEQYF.

Comments on this clonotype: A much larger clone lies one base from this, so it may be a read error. J is TRBJ2-7 and V is TRBV10-3; D unresolved. Trimming took off 8 bases at V and 3 bases at J, with 11 bases between the two ends. The CDR3 spans 12 residues. From germline, CDR1 is ENHRY and CDR2 SYGVKD. The CDR3 DNA is TGTGCCATCGGTCGGCAAAACTACGAGCAGTACTTC. Amino acids: CAIGRQNYEQYF.

This clonotype occurred many times. The CDR3 here is CATSEPGQPHPEKLFF. DNA of the CDR3: TGTGCCACCAGTGAACCGGGACAGCCCCATCCTGAAAAACTGTTTTTT. The chain recombines TRBV24-1 with TRBJ1-4; TRBD1 matches 7 bases. CDR1 and CDR2 from the germline V gene are KGHDR and SFDVKD. V dropped 4 bases and J dropped 7; count of bases not matched to a gene: 11. The length of the CDR3 is 16 residues.

J is TRBJ1-3 and V is TRBV7-8; no firm D call. Trimming shortened V by 4 bases and J by 4 bases, and 8 bases separated the two germline ends. CDR1 is SGHVS, CDR2 FQNEAQ, per germline. This CDR3 is built from 13 residues. The CDR3 sequence: CASSSVAGNTIYF. DNA for the CDR3: TGTGCCAGCAGCTCGGTAGCGGGAAACACCATATATTTT. The whole variable domain, remainder taken from reference TRBV7-8 and TRBJ1-3, is GAGVSQSPRYKVAKRGQDVALRCDPISGHVSLFWYQQALGQGPEFLTYFQNEAQLDKSGLPSDRFFAERPEGSVSTLKIQRTQQEDSAVYLCASSSVAGNTIYFGEGSWLTVV.

This clonotype was seen repeatedly, ten times or more. CDR3 in amino acids: CASSEQGGSPLHF. CDR3 nucleotide sequence: TGTGCCAGCAGTGAACAGGGTGGCTCACCCCTCCACTTT. J is TRBJ1-6 and V is TRBV7-9, with D tentatively TRBD1 (6 bases). The CDR3 covers 13 residues. Looked up from germline, CDR1 is SEHNR and CDR2 is FQNEAQ (reference sequence). V lost 6 bases and J lost 10, with 13 bases in between.

For this clonotype: One junction end disagrees with the germline gene, perhaps due to a read error. This sequence joins TRBV5-1 and TRBJ1-4; unclear D gene. This CDR3 region has 16 residues. Per germline, CDR1 SGHRS and CDR2 YFSETQ. CDR3 sequence reads: CASSLDSFAANERLFF. The DNA of the CDR3 is TGCGCCAGCAGCTTGGACAGCTTTGCAGCTAATGAAAGACTGTTTTTT.

This clonotype came up a few times. V and J are TRBV4-3 and TRBJ2-7, with D perhaps matching TRBD2 (5 bases). V gave up 2 bases and J gave up 1 base, with 9 bases separating them. There are 14 residues in the CDR3. Germline CDR1 and CDR2: LGHNA and YSLEER. CDR3: CASSQWSGSYEQYF. Written as DNA, the CDR3 is TGCGCCAGCAGCCAATGGAGCGGTTCCTACGAGCAGTACTTC.

This clonotype has a count of ten or more. The chain has TRBV10-3 and TRBJ1-3; unclear D gene. Germline V gene sequence: CDR1 ENHRY, CDR2 SYGVKD. V lost 11 bases and J 2 bases, leaving 7 bases between the germline ends. The CDR3 has 11 residues. The CDR3 sequence: CASITGNTIYF. The CDR3 DNA sequence: TGTGCCTCCATTACTGGAAACACCATATATTTT.

The chain is built from TRBV7-9 and TRBJ1-5, with TRBD1 as a possible D gene (5 bases). The CDR3 length is 15 residues. Germline lookup yields CDR1 SEHNR and CDR2 FQNEAQ (reference sequence). Trimming took 1 base from V and 3 from J, leaving 10 bases between them. The CDR3 protein is CASSLEMGPNQPQHF. The DNA for the CDR3 is TGTGCCAGCAGCTTAGAGATGGGGCCCAATCAGCCCCAGCATTTT.

Ten or more counts support this clonotype. The chain couples TRBV15 to TRBJ1-2; 7 nucleotides align to TRBD1. V was pared by 0 bases and J by 10 bases, with 11 bases of the junction left unmatched. The CDR3 loop spans 15 amino acids. Germline CDR1 is LNHNV and CDR2 is YYDKDF (reference sequence). CDR3 sequence reads: CATSRDLGRGAYYTF. DNA for the CDR3: TGTGCCACCAGCAGAGATCTTGGCAGGGGGGCCTACTACACCTTC.

This clonotype was observed once. The V and J genes are TRBV29-1 and TRBJ1-3, with a possible D match to TRBD1 (5 bases). CDR1 and CDR2 from the germline V gene are SQVTM and ANQGSEA. V lost 5 bases, J lost 8 bases, and 10 bases lay in between. There are 11 residues in the CDR3. CDR3 nucleotides: TGCAGCGTTCCGGGGGAAGACACCATATATTTT. This encodes CSVPGEDTIYF.

For this clonotype: A read error may be the cause here, since a much bigger clone is one base away. The rearrangement links TRBV29-1 to TRBJ1-1; D uncertain. CDR1 and CDR2 from the germline V gene are SQVTM and ANQGSEA. The CDR3 spans 11 residues. V shed 7 bases and J shed 6 bases, with 12 bases lying between them. CDR3 sequence: CSAHKSPEAFF. The DNA of the CDR3 is TGCAGCGCCCACAAAAGCCCTGAAGCTTTCTTT. Variable domain in full (rest from reference TRBV29-1 and TRBJ1-1): SAVISQKPSRDICQRGTSLTIQCQVDSQVTMMFWYRQQPGQSLTLIATANQGSEATYESGFVIDKFPISRPNLTFSTLTVSNMSPEDSSIYLCSAHKSPEAFFGQGTRLTVV.

V usage is TRBV10-3 and J usage is TRBJ1-6, with 10 bases identical to TRBD1. V lost 6 bases and J lost 9; bases outside the gene matches: 5. This CDR3 spans 14 amino acids. In germline, CDR1 is ENHRY, CDR2 SYGVKD. CDR3 sequence reads: CAISGTGEGSPLHF. In DNA, the CDR3 is TGTGCCATCAGCGGGACAGGGGAGGGTTCACCCCTCCACTTT.

J is TRBJ2-7 and V is TRBV25-1, with TRBD2 as a possible D gene (6 bases). The germline V gene encodes CDR1 MGHDK and CDR2 SYGVNS. CDR3 length: 12 amino acids. CDR3 sequence (DNA): TGTGCAACGGTAGTGGGAGGCAACGAGCAGTACTTC. Translating it yields CATVVGGNEQYF.